One and the same sample provided the 23 T cell receptor beta chains below, sequenced in a study of tumor-infiltrating lymphocytes in primary liver carcinoma. Germline DNA was extracted too, while blood RNA derived from unsorted whole blood. The authors made TCR beta cDNA from 400 to 550 ng total RNA with a constant-region primer. Three rounds of nested multiplex PCR with slightly modified ARM-PCR produced TCR beta libraries. The first two PCR rounds, roughly 9 cycles each, used TRBV1-TRBV30 forward primers and a C-beta reverse primer. One entry per CDR3 protein results from TCRdb running MiXCR on the multiplex PCR reads. Among a few hundred thousand distinct CDR3 sequences, 50% to 75% were seen once, and the ten largest hold about a sixth. Sequencing was done on a sample of peripheral blood. These receptor sequences come from a woman aged 30 to 39 with primary liver carcinoma and hepatitis B virus infection.

This clonotype was recorded many times. The chain links TRBV30 to TRBJ2-1; D remains unclear. Per the germline V gene, CDR1 is GTSNPN and CDR2 is SVGIG (reference sequence). The CDR3 extends over 13 amino acids. V was clipped by 3 bases and J by 5 bases, with 11 bases between them. The chain's CDR3 is CAWRPHPDNEQFF. The CDR3 coding sequence is TGTGCCTGGAGGCCACACCCCGACAATGAGCAGTTCTTC.

The V gene is TRBV29-1, the J gene TRBJ2-7; the match to TRBD2 covers 11 bases. The V gene's germline CDR1 is SQVTM and CDR2 ANQGSEA. CDR3 length: 13 amino acids. CDR3 bases: TGCAACGCCGGGACTAGCGGCGACTACGAGCAGTACTTC. Encoded protein: CNAGTSGDYEQYF.

V usage is TRBV28 and J usage is TRBJ2-1; D is ambiguous. The CDR3 contains 14 residues. Germline lookup yields CDR1 MDHEN and CDR2 SYDVKM. The germline V and J ends were trimmed by 8 bases and 4 bases, with 15 bases remaining between them. CDR3: CASGEFNTYNEQFF. For the CDR3, the DNA is TGTGCCAGCGGCGAATTTAACACTTACAATGAGCAGTTCTTC. The entire variable domain, with the rest obtained from reference TRBV28 and TRBJ2-1, is as follows: DVKVTQSSRYLVKRTGEKVFLECVQDMDHENMFWYRQDPGLGLRLIYFSYDVKMKEKGDIPEGYSVSREKKERFSLILESASTNQTSMYLCASGEFNTYNEQFFGPGTRLTVL.

This clonotype was seen a handful of times. This sequence joins TRBV29-1 and TRBJ2-7, with 7 bases aligning to TRBD2. Germline V gene sequence: CDR1 SQVTM, CDR2 ANQGSEA. J was trimmed by 5 bases and V by 7 bases; bases with no gene match: 8. The CDR3 runs 12 residues. The CDR3 sequence is CSAASGAHEQYF. The CDR3, as DNA: TGCAGCGCTGCCAGCGGGGCGCACGAGCAGTACTTC.

With respect to this clonotype: Relative to the germline gene, one junction end is altered; a read error may explain this. The rearrangement joins TRBV11-1 to TRBJ2-1; the match to TRBD2 covers 9 bases. The germline CDR1 and CDR2 sequences are SGHAT and FQDESV (reference sequence). CDR3 length: 16 amino acids. CDR3 sequence reads: CTSSSRGAGGGNEQFF. The CDR3 DNA is TGTACCAGTAGCTCCCGAGGAGCGGGAGGAGGCAATGAGCAGTTCTTC. The variable domain in full, completed from reference TRBV11-1 and TRBJ2-1, reads EAEVAQSPRYKITEKSQAVAFWCDPISGHATLYWYRQILGQGPELLVQFQDESVVDDSQLPKDRFSAERLKGVDSTLKIQPAELGDSAMYLCTSSSRGAGGGNEQFFGPGTRLTVL.

The V and J genes are TRBV6-2 or TRBV6-3 and TRBJ2-7, with D unresolved. Trimming took 7 bases from V and 3 from J, leaving 13 bases between them. CDR1 is MNHEY, CDR2 SVGEGT, per germline. CDR3 length: 13 residues. Written as DNA, the CDR3 is TGTGCCAGCACTTTCGACGCGTACTACGAGCAGTACTTC. Protein sequence: CASTFDAYYEQYF.

Turning to this clonotype: The junction departs from the called germline gene at one end, perhaps through a read error. The gene calls are TRBV11-2 and TRBJ2-3, with D uncertain. Germline values: CDR1 SGHAT, CDR2 FQNNGV. CDR3 size: 11 residues. DNA for the CDR3: TGTACCAGCAGCTCGCGAGATACGCAGTATTTT. Encoded protein: CTSSSRDTQYF. The full variable domain, with the rest looked up from reference TRBV11-2 and TRBJ2-3, is EAGVAQSPRYKIIEKRQSVAFWCNPISGHATLYWYQQILGQGPKLLIQFQNNGVVDDSQLPKDRFSAERLKGVDSTLKIQPAKLEDSAVYLCTSSSRDTQYFGPGTRLTVL.

This clonotype was observed at least ten times. V usage is TRBV6-2 or TRBV6-3 and J usage is TRBJ1-6; D is unresolved. CDR3 size: 12 residues. Germline V CDR1 and CDR2: MNHEY, SVGEGT. With 2 bases removed from V and 9 bases from J, the gap between germline ends came to 5 bases. In DNA, the CDR3 is TGTGCCAGCAGTTACGGGTCTTCACCCCTCCACTTT. Translation gives CASSYGSSPLHF.

J is TRBJ2-3 and V is TRBV11-2; 11 positions agree with TRBD2. The CDR3 is 15 amino acids. Per germline, CDR1 SGHAT and CDR2 FQNNGV. The V and J ends lost 4 bases and 15 bases, in that order; junction bases with no gene match: 15. DNA of the CDR3: TGTGCCAGCAGCTCACTAGCGGGAGCCACAGATATGCAATATTTT. It encodes CASSSLAGATDMQYF. Full variable domain (rest looked up from reference TRBV11-2 and TRBJ2-3): EAGVAQSPRYKIIEKRQSVAFWCNPISGHATLYWYQQILGQGPKLLIQFQNNGVVDDSQLPKDRFSAERLKGVDSTLKIQPAKLEDSAVYLCASSSLAGATDMQYFGPGTRLTVL.

J is TRBJ2-2 and V is TRBV4-1; 7 nucleotides line up with TRBD1. The CDR3 is 16 amino acids. J was trimmed by 7 bases and V by 2 bases; bases with no gene match: 10. CDR1 is MGHRA, CDR2 YSYEKL, per germline. The CDR3 nucleotides read TGCGCCAGCAGCCAACGTTCGGGACAGCGAGTCGGGGAGCTGTTTTTT. It encodes CASSQRSGQRVGELFF.

This clonotype was seen a few times. This chain links TRBV7-8 with TRBJ2-1, with TRBD2 identical over 13 bases. The CDR3 sequence is 16 residues long. V lost 5 bases to trimming and J lost 5 bases; unmatched junction nucleotides: 6. In germline, CDR1 is SGHVS, CDR2 FQNEAQ. CDR3 DNA: TGTGCCAGCAGCCCAGCGGGACTAGCGGGAAACAATGAGCAGTTCTTC. This gives the protein CASSPAGLAGNNEQFF.

This clonotype appeared many times. CDR3 sequence: CASRGLAGVDEQYF. CDR3 DNA sequence: TGTGCCAGCAGAGGACTAGCGGGAGTCGACGAGCAGTACTTC. J is TRBJ2-7 and V is TRBV12-3 or TRBV12-4, with 13 bases fitting TRBD2. With 6 bases clipped from V and 5 bases from J, the junction kept 4 bases outside the gene matches. This CDR3 spans 14 amino acids.

This clonotype has at least ten counts. The chain carries TRBV6-6 and TRBJ1-5, with D hard to call. CDR1 and CDR2 (germline): MNHNY, SVGAGI (reference sequence). With 2 bases removed from V and 5 bases from J, the gap between germline ends came to 4 bases. The CDR3 spans 12 residues. CDR3 sequence (DNA): TGTGCCAGCAGTTACAGGGATCAGCCCCAGCATTTT. Protein product: CASSYRDQPQHF.

The V call is TRBV6-5, the J call TRBJ2-2; no definite D call. This CDR3 spans 17 amino acids. Per germline, CDR1 MNHEY and CDR2 SVGAGI. The V and J ends lost 0 bases and 1 base respectively, with 12 bases between them. Here the CDR3 DNA reads TGTGCCAGCAGTTACTCGACGTATTGGCAGAACACCGGGGAGCTGTTTTTT. It is translated as CASSYSTYWQNTGELFF.

Regarding this clonotype: The junction shows a germline mismatch at one end, possibly a read error. The V gene is TRBV11-2, the J gene TRBJ1-1; the match to TRBD1 covers 9 bases. Germline V gives CDR1 SGHAT, CDR2 FQNNGV. This CDR3 comprises 16 residues. The CDR3 bases are TGTGCCAGCAGCTTGGATCAGGGACAGGGCTCCACTGAAGCTTTCTTC. Translating gives CASSLDQGQGSTEAFF.

The V call is TRBV11-2, the J call TRBJ1-1; 7 bases agree with TRBD1. Germline V gene lookup returns CDR1 SGHAT and CDR2 FQNNGV. Unmatched junction bases numbered 8, after V lost 7 bases and J lost 6 bases. The CDR3 spans 13 residues. The CDR3 here is CASNTGVGSEAFF. CDR3 coding DNA: TGTGCCAGCAACACAGGGGTGGGATCTGAAGCTTTCTTT.

This clonotype was counted between two and nine times. The chain carries TRBV28 and TRBJ1-1; 8 bases align to TRBD1. This CDR3 is 16 amino acids long. The V gene's germline CDR1 is MDHEN and CDR2 SYDVKM. J lost 4 bases, V lost 6 bases, and 13 bases had no gene match. The CDR3 loop is CASRTHLQGVGTEAFF. CDR3 in DNA: TGTGCCAGCAGGACGCACCTACAGGGGGTCGGCACTGAAGCTTTCTTT.

Remarks on this clonotype: Given a much more abundant clone one base away, this may be a read error. The rearrangement links TRBV6-5 to TRBJ2-1; 10 positions match TRBD1. This CDR3 has 13 residues. Germline CDR1 and CDR2: MNHEY and SVGAGI. J gave up 8 bases and V 10 bases, and 8 bases lay outside the gene matches. The CDR3 nucleotides read TGTGCCACCATGGGACAGGGGTTGCATGAGCAGTTCTTC. Translating gives CATMGQGLHEQFF.

The chain has TRBV4-2 and TRBJ1-4, with 9 nucleotides matching TRBD1. V gave up 0 bases and J gave up 7 bases; unmatched junction bases: 9. This CDR3 spans 17 amino acids. Germline CDR1 is LGHNA and CDR2 is YNFKEQ. The CDR3 sequence is CASSQEARQGVFEKLFF. In DNA form, the CDR3 reads TGTGCCAGCAGCCAAGAGGCGAGACAGGGGGTATTTGAAAAACTGTTTTTT.

A remark on this clonotype: This may be a read error: a much more frequent sequence differs by one nucleotide. The chain uses TRBV6-5 and TRBJ1-4; 7 bases are shared with TRBD1. Germline loops: CDR1 MNHEY, CDR2 SVGAGI. The CDR3 runs to 18 residues. CDR3 protein: CDSSPLAGRDRANEKLFF. In nucleotides, the CDR3 is TGTGACAGCAGCCCATTAGCGGGCCGAGACAGGGCTAATGAAAAACTGTTTTTT.

As for this clonotype: It may be a read error: a sequence one base away is much more abundant. The genes are TRBV12-3 or TRBV12-4 and TRBJ2-7; 10 bases fit TRBD2. The CDR3 consists of 15 residues. CDR3 residues: CASSLASGGSYDQYF. The CDR3 DNA reads as TGTGCCAGCAGTCTTGCTAGCGGGGGTTCCTACGATCAGTACTTC.

This clonotype was seen many times. The chain employs TRBV29-1 and TRBJ2-3, with 11 positions matching TRBD2. Unmatched junction bases numbered 4, after V lost 6 bases and J lost 2 bases. Germline loops: CDR1 SQVTM, CDR2 ANQGSEA. CDR3 length: 14 residues. The DNA for the CDR3 is TGCAGCGTGAAGGGACTAGCGGCCACAGATACGCAGTATTTT. It is translated as CSVKGLAATDTQYF.

As for this clonotype: This likely comes from a read error, as the CDR3 has no conserved phenylalanine or tryptophan at its end. This chain links TRBV6-2 or TRBV6-3 with TRBJ2-1; D call uncertain. V lost 0 bases and J 2 bases, leaving 17 bases between the germline ends. Per germline, CDR1 MNHEY and CDR2 SVGEGT. The CDR3 has 18 residues. The DNA for the CDR3 is TGTGCCAGCAGTTACTCGAAAGGCCGGAGTCAAACCTACAATGAGCAGTTCTTA. Translating gives CASSYSKGRSQTYNEQFL.